These 20 T cell receptor beta chains came from one sample sequenced in a study of blood T cell repertoires in COVID-19. Measured with immunoSEQ multiplex PCR; TCRdb has only the in-frame clones, and not every one. The sample lists around 250,000 clones; roughly 90% were seen once. Sequencing input: peripheral blood. The receptors derive from a woman between 35 and 50 years old who had recovered from COVID-19.

The CDR3 is CASSQGGNTEAFF. The CDR3, as DNA: TGTGCCAGCTCACAGGGAGGGAACACTGAAGCTTTCTTT. This chain joins TRBV18 and TRBJ1-1; D unclear. The CDR3 sequence is 13 residues long. Looked up from germline, CDR1 is KGHSH and CDR2 is LQKENI. V lost 4 bases and J 1 base, leaving 7 bases between the germline ends.

The chain employs TRBV19 and TRBJ2-2; D is unclear. Per the germline V gene, CDR1 is LNHDA and CDR2 is SQIVND (reference sequence). CDR3 length equals 12 residues. V was shortened by 9 bases and J by 5 bases, with 10 bases between the two germline ends. As DNA, the CDR3 is TGTGCCAGCGCAGGTTGGACCGGGGAGCTGTTTTTT. This encodes CASAGWTGELFF.

This chain links TRBV2 with TRBJ1-5; D is possibly TRBD1 (6 bases). Between the trimmed V and J ends, which lost 6 bases and 0 bases, there was a span of 12 bases. Germline loops: CDR1 SNHLY, CDR2 FYNNEI. This CDR3 contains 15 residues. In DNA, the CDR3 is TGTGCCAGCAGGAGACAGGACATTAGCAATCAGCCCCAGCATTTT. It specifies CASRRQDISNQPQHF.

This clone was recorded once. Here the CDR3 DNA reads TGCGCCAGCAGCCCACCCGGACTAGCGGGAGGTCATGAGCAGTTCTTC. The encoded protein is CASSPPGLAGGHEQFF. The chain uses TRBV4-1 and TRBJ2-1; 14 bases are a match to TRBD2. In germline, CDR1 is MGHRA, CDR2 YSYEKL. V lost 4 bases to trimming and J lost 8 bases; unmatched junction nucleotides: 7. This CDR3 spans 16 amino acids.

V and J are TRBV5-6 and TRBJ2-2, with a tentative D call TRBD2 (5 bases). Trimming took off 6 bases at V and 0 bases at J, with 18 bases between the two ends. Germline V gene sequence: CDR1 SGHDT, CDR2 YYEEEE. The CDR3 is 17 amino acids. CDR3 nucleotides: TGTGCCAGCACCGATTTACGGAGGCGGTCGAACACCGGGGAGCTGTTTTTT. Its protein product is CASTDLRRRSNTGELFF. The full variable domain, completed using reference TRBV5-6 and TRBJ2-2, is DAGVTQSPTHLIKTRGQQVTLRCSPKSGHDTVSWYQQALGQGPQFIFQYYEEEERQRGNFPDRFSGHQFPNYSSELNVNALLLGDSALYLCASTDLRRRSNTGELFFGEGSRLTVL.

This chain links TRBV30 with TRBJ1-1, with a possible D match to TRBD1 (6 bases). The V and J ends lost 4 bases and 7 bases respectively, with 10 bases between them. Germline V gene lookup returns CDR1 GTSNPN and CDR2 SVGIG (reference sequence). The CDR3 length is 11 residues. CDR3: CAWTGAIEAFF. The CDR3 region has the DNA TGTGCCTGGACAGGGGCCATTGAAGCTTTCTTT.

The chain carries TRBV11-2 and TRBJ2-7, with D possibly matching TRBD1 (6 bases). Trimming removed 5 bases from V and 1 base from J, with 12 bases in between. Germline CDR1 reads SGHAT; CDR2 reads FQNNGV. This CDR3 is 14 amino acids long. The chain's CDR3 is CASSEGQHSYEQYF. In DNA, the CDR3 is TGTGCCAGCAGCGAAGGACAGCATTCCTACGAGCAGTACTTC.

The chain couples TRBV3-1 (or the pseudogene TRBV3-2) to TRBJ2-5; D is undetermined. The CDR3 covers 15 residues. The germline V gene has CDR1 LGHDT and CDR2 YNNKEL (reference sequence). The V and J ends lost 4 bases and 4 bases respectively, with 16 bases between them. This CDR3 reads CASSPSYDSPETQYF. Here the CDR3 DNA reads TGTGCCAGCAGCCCCTCGTATGATAGCCCAGAGACCCAGTACTTC.

This clone was observed a single time. Other DNA sequences from this sample encode an identical CDR3 as well. This chain links TRBV30 with TRBJ2-7; D gene unclear. Germline V lookup: CDR1 GTSNPN, CDR2 SVGIG (reference sequence). Trimming pared 0 bases from V and 1 base from J, leaving 7 bases between. CDR3 length equals 13 residues. The CDR3 protein is CAWSVVLSYEQYF. Written as DNA, the CDR3 is TGTGCCTGGAGTGTAGTACTTTCCTACGAGCAGTACTTC.

The V call is TRBV19, the J call TRBJ2-5, with 8 positions matching TRBD1. The CDR3 loop spans 14 amino acids. Germline values: CDR1 LNHDA, CDR2 SQIVND (reference sequence). V lost 4 bases and J lost 4; bases outside the gene matches: 5. The CDR3 loop reads CASSKTGVGETQYF. DNA of the CDR3: TGTGCCAGTAGTAAGACAGGGGTTGGAGAGACCCAGTACTTC.

This clone was counted a single time. The chain combines TRBV28 with TRBJ1-5; D is ambiguous. Germline V gene sequence: CDR1 MDHEN, CDR2 SYDVKM. This CDR3 has 13 amino acids. Trimming removed 4 bases from V and 4 bases from J, with 8 bases in between. The CDR3 here is CASSYGVNQPQHF. The CDR3 nucleotides are TGTGCCAGCAGTTACGGAGTGAATCAGCCCCAGCATTTT. The full variable domain, completed using reference TRBV28 and TRBJ1-5, is DVKVTQSSRYLVKRTGEKVFLECVQDMDHENMFWYRQDPGLGLRLIYFSYDVKMKEKGDIPEGYSVSREKKERFSLILESASTNQTSMYLCASSYGVNQPQHFGDGTRLSIL.

In its sample, this clone was seen a few times. The chain has TRBV18 and TRBJ2-7, with D possibly being TRBD2 (6 bases). This CDR3 is 14 amino acids long. Germline V gene data show CDR1 as KGHSH and CDR2 as LQKENI. With 4 bases removed from V and 2 bases from J, the gap between germline ends came to 12 bases. The CDR3 region has the DNA TGTGCCAGCTCACTCGACCCGGGAGCCTACGAGCAGTACTTC. This translates into CASSLDPGAYEQYF.

The V call is TRBV4-2, the J call TRBJ2-1; 12 bases are shared with TRBD2. CDR1 and CDR2 from the germline V gene are LGHNA and YNFKEQ. The CDR3 has 18 residues. V trimming: 1 base; J trimming: 9 bases; junction bases outside the gene matches: 13. The CDR3 here is CASSQGESTSGRLPEQFF. DNA for the CDR3: TGTGCCAGCAGCCAAGGGGAGTCGACTAGCGGGAGACTCCCTGAGCAGTTCTTC.

V gene TRBV10-3 combines with J gene TRBJ2-7; 7 bases fit TRBD1. CDR3 size: 18 residues. J lost 0 bases, V lost 0 bases, and 11 bases had no gene match. Looked up from germline, CDR1 is ENHRY and CDR2 is SYGVKD. In DNA form, the CDR3 reads TGTGCCATCAGTGAGTCGAAGGGGGCTTCTCCTTTCTCCTACGAGCAGTACTTC. It specifies CAISESKGASPFSYEQYF.

The chain links TRBV18 to TRBJ2-7, with no clear D. The V end lost 3 bases, the J end lost 0 bases, and 15 bases lay between the germline ends. The germline V gene encodes CDR1 KGHSH and CDR2 LQKENI. The CDR3 spans 16 residues. The CDR3 loop is CASSPQATASSYEQYF. Here the CDR3 DNA reads TGTGCCAGCTCACCTCAGGCCACTGCAAGCTCCTACGAGCAGTACTTC.

The chain combines TRBV27 with TRBJ2-7; 8 positions match TRBD1. Germline lookup yields CDR1 MNHEY and CDR2 SMNVEV (reference sequence). V trimming: 2 bases; J trimming: 7 bases; junction bases outside the gene matches: 7. The CDR3 has 14 residues. The CDR3 DNA follows: TGTGCCAGCAGTTTAATCGGACAGGGTCAAGAGCAGTACTTC. Encoded protein: CASSLIGQGQEQYF.

This rearrangement joins TRBV30 to TRBJ2-7; 7 bases map to TRBD2. Germline trimming cut 0 bases from V and 5 bases from J; bases unmatched to any gene: 7. The V gene's germline CDR1 is GTSNPN and CDR2 SVGIG (reference sequence). The CDR3 is 14 amino acids. Here the CDR3 reads CAWSVMAGDNEQYF. Here the CDR3 DNA reads TGTGCCTGGAGTGTTATGGCGGGAGACAACGAGCAGTACTTC.

This chain connects TRBV7-6 to TRBJ2-1, with 16 nucleotides matching TRBD2. The CDR3 has 16 residues. V lost 1 base to trimming and J lost 9 bases; unmatched junction nucleotides: 3. CDR1 SGHVS and CDR2 FNYEAQ come from the germline V gene. CDR3 coding DNA: TGTGCCAGCAGCTTAGAAGGGACTAGCGGGAGGGGTGAGCAGTTCTTC. It is translated as CASSLEGTSGRGEQFF.

The V gene is TRBV6-5, the J gene TRBJ1-2, with D hard to call. Germline CDR1 and CDR2: MNHEY and SVGAGI. V lost 7 bases and J lost 1, with 10 bases in between. The CDR3 runs to 13 residues. CDR3 coding DNA: TGTGCCAGCAAGGTCAGCGGTAACTATGGCTACACCTTC. This gives the protein CASKVSGNYGYTF.

This chain uses TRBV30 with TRBJ1-3, with 8 bases matching TRBD1. The CDR3 loop spans 14 amino acids. The germline CDR1 and CDR2 sequences are GTSNPN and SVGIG (reference sequence). Trimming cost V 2 bases and J 8 bases; bases outside gene matches: 8. CDR3 coding DNA: TGTGCCTGGAGTATGACAGGGGTCGGGGACACCATATATTTT. It specifies CAWSMTGVGDTIYF. Drawing the rest from reference TRBV30 and TRBJ1-3, the complete variable domain is SQTIHQWPATLVQPVGSPLSLECTVEGTSNPNLYWYRQAAGRGLQLLFYSVGIGQISSEVPQNLSASRPQDRQFILSSKKLLLSDSGFYLCAWSMTGVGDTIYFGEGSWLTVV.